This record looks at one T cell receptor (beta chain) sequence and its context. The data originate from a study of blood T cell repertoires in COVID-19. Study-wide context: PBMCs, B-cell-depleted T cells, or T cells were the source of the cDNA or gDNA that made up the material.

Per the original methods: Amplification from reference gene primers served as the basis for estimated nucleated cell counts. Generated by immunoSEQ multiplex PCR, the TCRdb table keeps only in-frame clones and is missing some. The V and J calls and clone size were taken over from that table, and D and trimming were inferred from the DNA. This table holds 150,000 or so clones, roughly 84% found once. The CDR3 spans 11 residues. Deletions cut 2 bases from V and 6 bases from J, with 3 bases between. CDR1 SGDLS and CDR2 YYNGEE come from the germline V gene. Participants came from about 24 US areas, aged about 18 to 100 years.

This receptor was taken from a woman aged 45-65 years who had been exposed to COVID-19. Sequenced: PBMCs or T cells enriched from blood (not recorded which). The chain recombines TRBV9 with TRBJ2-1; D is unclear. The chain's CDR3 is CASSVLNEQFF. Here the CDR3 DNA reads TGTGCCAGCAGCGTCCTCAATGAGCAGTTCTTC.